This T cell receptor (beta chain) was sequenced in a study of blood T cell repertoires in COVID-19. Overall study: The samples span acute and convalescent COVID-19 from the United States, Italy and Spain. The cDNA or gDNA used as material had been derived from T cells, B-cell-depleted T cells, or PBMCs.

In the original analysis: Nucleated cell counts were estimated from reference gene primer amplification. TCRdb keeps only in-frame clones here, not all; method: immunoSEQ multiplex PCR. V, J and clone size are those of that table, while D and trimming were read from the DNA. The sample shows some 250,000 clones, 82% of them seen only once. This clone has only a few counts. V trimming: 6 bases; J trimming: 7 bases; junction bases outside the gene matches: 6. CDR3 length: 12 amino acids. Per germline, CDR1 SGDLS and CDR2 YYNGEE. The origin of this receptor is a woman aged 18-29 years with acute or convalescent COVID-19. Sequencing input: peripheral blood. The chain has TRBV9 and TRBJ1-2; 7 bases fit TRBD1. CDR3 sequence (DNA): TGTGCCAGCACCGGACAGGCTCGTGGCTACACCTTC. As protein: CASTGQARGYTF.